A single sample gave rise to the 31 T cell receptor beta chains below, sequenced in a study of T cells expressing NK-cell markers. TCRdb reprocessed the 5' RACE reads and stores each CDR3 protein as one record, lacking DNA. The listing contains some 450,000 distinct CDR3 sequences. The sample was blood T cells: a sorted CD56 or NKG2C T cell subset, CD4+ or CD8+ T cells, or bulk PBMC T cells (not recorded which). The receptors come from a woman aged 18-70 years in good health.

The chain recombines TRBV10-3 with TRBJ1-6; TCRdb calls TRBD1, which cannot be checked without DNA. The germline V gene has CDR1 ENHRY and CDR2 SYGVKD. This CDR3 region has 15 residues. CDR3 protein: CAISEFLGINSPLHF.

V and J are TRBV10-2 and TRBJ2-2. This CDR3 is built from 14 residues. Germline assignment: CDR1 WSHSY and CDR2 SAAADI. This CDR3 reads CASSFGLGTGELFF.

The chain couples TRBV9 to TRBJ2-2. The germline CDR1 and CDR2 sequences are SGDLS and YYNGEE. This CDR3 contains 15 residues. This CDR3 is CASRENPVNTGELFF. The entire variable domain, with the rest obtained from reference TRBV9 and TRBJ2-2, is as follows: DSGVTQTPKHLITATGQRVTLRCSPRSGDLSVYWYQQSLDQGLQFLIQYYNGEERAKGNILERFSAQQFPDLHSELNLSSLELGDSALYFCASRENPVNTGELFFGEGSRLTVL.

The chain links TRBV10-3 to TRBJ2-3; TCRdb selects TRBD2, and the lack of DNA leaves this call unchecked. Germline CDR1 is ENHRY and CDR2 is SYGVKD. The length of the CDR3 is 16 residues. The chain's CDR3 is CAISEVVADPTDTQYF.

The rearrangement links TRBV4-2 to TRBJ2-1; TCRdb gives TRBD2 as the D gene, but with no DNA this cannot be confirmed. CDR1 is LGHNA, CDR2 YNFKEQ, per germline. The CDR3 has 18 residues. The CDR3 spells CASSQELAGEGPYNEQFF.

The CDR3 spells CASSLGQGKRLGTEAFF. J is TRBJ1-1 and V is TRBV28; TCRdb selects TRBD1, and the lack of DNA leaves this call unchecked. Germline V lookup: CDR1 MDHEN, CDR2 SYDVKM. This CDR3 comprises 17 residues. Looking up the rest from reference TRBV28 and TRBJ1-1 gives the full variable domain: DVKVTQSSRYLVKRTGEKVFLECVQDMDHENMFWYRQDPGLGLRLIYFSYDVKMKEKGDIPEGYSVSREKKERFSLILESASTNQTSMYLCASSLGQGKRLGTEAFFGQGTRLTVV.

The chain couples TRBV12-3 or TRBV12-4 to TRBJ2-5; TCRdb outputs TRBD1, but without DNA this stays unchecked. The CDR3 extends over 14 amino acids. The CDR3 sequence: CASSFGTAQETQYF.

This chain connects TRBV20-1 to TRBJ1-2; TCRdb's assignment of TRBD1 cannot be checked, as there is no DNA. CDR3 length: 12 residues. Germline assignment: CDR1 DFQATT and CDR2 SNEGSKA (reference sequence). CDR3 residues: CSARTGNYGYTF.

The chain couples TRBV7-2 to TRBJ1-4; TCRdb's D gene call, TRBD1, goes unchecked for lack of DNA. This CDR3 contains 14 residues. Looked up from germline, CDR1 is SGHTA and CDR2 is FQGNSA. The CDR3 loop reads CASSLRAGGEKLFF.

This rearrangement joins TRBV7-2 to TRBJ2-3; the TRBD2 assignment by TCRdb is unverifiable without DNA. Germline CDR1 and CDR2: SGHTA and FQGNSA. The CDR3 covers 15 residues. The CDR3 loop is CASSPGGPRTDTQYF.

The chain is built from TRBV9 and TRBJ1-5; as DNA is missing, the TRBD1 call by TCRdb cannot be tested. The germline gives CDR1 SGDLS, CDR2 YYNGEE. There are 12 residues in the CDR3. The CDR3 is CASSPPGGPQHF.

The CDR3 sequence: CASSLLRAVNTEAFF. The chain is built from TRBV28 and TRBJ1-1. The CDR3 consists of 15 residues. Germline V gives CDR1 MDHEN, CDR2 SYDVKM.

This chain joins TRBV7-2 and TRBJ1-4; TCRdb gives TRBD1 as the D gene, but with no DNA this cannot be confirmed. The CDR3 covers 13 residues. Germline CDR1 SGHTA, CDR2 FQGNSA. CDR3 in amino acids: CASRPGPGMRVFF.

V gene TRBV5-1 combines with J gene TRBJ1-4. CDR3 length: 16 amino acids. Germline loops: CDR1 SGHRS, CDR2 YFSETQ. This CDR3 is CASSSPPGGANEKLFF.

This rearrangement joins TRBV18 to TRBJ1-1; TCRdb selects TRBD1, and the lack of DNA leaves this call unchecked. Germline assignment: CDR1 KGHSH and CDR2 LQKENI. The CDR3 loop spans 13 amino acids. CDR3: CASSLTGPGWAFF. The full variable domain, rest sourced from reference TRBV18 and TRBJ1-1, is NAGVMQNPRHLVRRRGQEARLRCSPMKGHSHVYWYRQLPEEGLKFMVYLQKENIIDESGMPKERFSAEFPKEGPSILRIQQVVRGDSAAYFCASSLTGPGWAFFGQGTRLTVV.

This chain uses TRBV10-3 with TRBJ2-3; TCRdb's D call, TRBD2, is unchecked because there is no DNA. CDR1 and CDR2 (germline): ENHRY, SYGVKD. The CDR3 has 17 amino acids. CDR3 residues: CATRANPGLASTDTQYF.

J is TRBJ2-7 and V is TRBV7-9. CDR1 and CDR2 from the germline V gene are SEHNR and FQNEAQ (reference sequence). CDR3 length equals 11 residues. The CDR3 sequence: CARSVNYEQYF.

The genes are TRBV7-9 and TRBJ1-6; TCRdb designates TRBD1, a call that cannot be tested without DNA. The CDR3 runs 14 residues. CDR1 is SEHNR, CDR2 FQNEAQ, per germline (reference sequence). CDR3 sequence: CASSLAYGGSPLHF.

The chain combines TRBV2 with TRBJ1-1; TCRdb's D call of TRBD1 is untestable without DNA. This CDR3 region has 14 residues. Germline assignment: CDR1 SNHLY and CDR2 FYNNEI. The CDR3 region is CASSEVQGHNEAFF.

V usage is TRBV12-3 or TRBV12-4 and J usage is TRBJ1-1. The CDR3 sequence is 13 residues long. CDR3 residues: CASSPFKGTEAFF.

The chain has TRBV14 and TRBJ2-3; TCRdb lists TRBD2, though no DNA is available to test this call. Germline V gene lookup returns CDR1 SGHDN and CDR2 FVKESK. This CDR3 has 16 amino acids. The chain's CDR3 is CASSPNSGLYTDTQYF.

The chain is built from TRBV7-6 and TRBJ2-5; TCRdb reports TRBD1, a call that lacks DNA to check it against. Germline loops: CDR1 SGHVS, CDR2 FNYEAQ. CDR3 length: 17 amino acids. CDR3 loop: CASSPLGTGGSEETQYF. Combining the CDR3 with reference TRBV7-6 and TRBJ2-5 gives the whole variable domain GAGVSQSPRYKVTKRGQDVALRCDPISGHVSLYWYRQALGQGPEFLTYFNYEAQQDKSGLPNDRFSAERPEGSISTLTIQRTEQRDSAMYRCASSPLGTGGSEETQYFGPGTRLLVL.

This chain uses TRBV2 with TRBJ2-2; TCRdb indicates TRBD2, and absent DNA this call remains unverified. Germline CDR1 and CDR2: SNHLY and FYNNEI. CDR3 length equals 15 residues. CDR3 residues: CASRGLARGTGELFF. The full variable domain, in which reference TRBV2 and TRBJ2-2 provide the parts outside the CDR3, is EPEVTQTPSHQVTQMGQEVILRCVPISNHLYFYWYRQILGQKVEFLVSFYNNEISEKSEIFDDQFSVERPDGSNFTLKIRSTKLEDSAMYFCASRGLARGTGELFFGEGSRLTVL.

J is TRBJ2-2 and V is TRBV7-2; the D gene TCRdb calls, TRBD2, cannot be checked with no DNA. CDR1 and CDR2 from the germline V gene are SGHTA and FQGNSA. This CDR3 has 16 amino acids. This CDR3 is CASSPRLAARTGELFF.

V usage is TRBV20-1 and J usage is TRBJ2-5; there is no DNA to check the TCRdb D call of TRBD1. Germline V gene sequence: CDR1 DFQATT, CDR2 SNEGSKA (reference sequence). This CDR3 has 15 residues. CDR3 in amino acids: CSAIAPGTEKETQYF.

V gene TRBV3-1 combines with J gene TRBJ1-1; TCRdb selects TRBD1, and the lack of DNA leaves this call unchecked. The CDR3 contains 13 residues. Germline CDR1 and CDR2: LGHDT and YNNKEL (reference sequence). CDR3 amino acids: CASSPTGPTEAFF. Combining the CDR3 with reference TRBV3-1 and TRBJ1-1 gives the whole variable domain DTAVSQTPKYLVTQMGNDKSIKCEQNLGHDTMYWYKQDSKKFLKIMFSYNNKELIINETVPNRFSPKSPDKAHLNLHINSLELGDSAVYFCASSPTGPTEAFFGQGTRLTVV.

The chain employs TRBV29-1 and TRBJ2-3; the D call of TRBD1 rests on TCRdb alone, since no DNA is present to check it. The CDR3 is 17 amino acids. Germline CDR1 is SQVTM and CDR2 is ANQGSEA. CDR3 sequence reads: CSVEGDPGTKTTDTQYF.

V and J are TRBV20-1 and TRBJ2-5; TCRdb designates TRBD1, a call that cannot be tested without DNA. Germline CDR1 and CDR2: DFQATT and SNEGSKA (reference sequence). This CDR3 is 13 amino acids long. The CDR3: CSAVGADQETQYF.

The chain recombines TRBV5-1 with TRBJ1-2. Germline-derived CDR1 and CDR2 are SGHRS and YFSETQ. This CDR3 is built from 12 residues. CDR3 region: CASSIDWGGYTF. The complete variable domain, with remaining parts taken from reference TRBV5-1 and TRBJ1-2, reads KAGVTQTPRYLIKTRGQQVTLSCSPISGHRSVSWYQQTPGQGLQFLFEYFSETQRNKGNFPGRFSGRQFSNSRSEMNVSTLELGDSALYLCASSIDWGGYTFGSGTRLTVV.

The chain's CDR3 is CASSDSRAPGELFF. The chain carries TRBV25-1 and TRBJ2-2; as DNA is missing, the TRBD2 call by TCRdb cannot be tested. CDR3 length: 14 residues. In germline, CDR1 is MGHDK, CDR2 SYGVNS.

V gene TRBV9 combines with J gene TRBJ1-3. The CDR3 contains 14 residues. Germline lookup yields CDR1 SGDLS and CDR2 YYNGEE. The CDR3 region is CASSVDPSGNTIYF. Full variable domain (rest looked up from reference TRBV9 and TRBJ1-3): DSGVTQTPKHLITATGQRVTLRCSPRSGDLSVYWYQQSLDQGLQFLIQYYNGEERAKGNILERFSAQQFPDLHSELNLSSLELGDSALYFCASSVDPSGNTIYFGEGSWLTVV.